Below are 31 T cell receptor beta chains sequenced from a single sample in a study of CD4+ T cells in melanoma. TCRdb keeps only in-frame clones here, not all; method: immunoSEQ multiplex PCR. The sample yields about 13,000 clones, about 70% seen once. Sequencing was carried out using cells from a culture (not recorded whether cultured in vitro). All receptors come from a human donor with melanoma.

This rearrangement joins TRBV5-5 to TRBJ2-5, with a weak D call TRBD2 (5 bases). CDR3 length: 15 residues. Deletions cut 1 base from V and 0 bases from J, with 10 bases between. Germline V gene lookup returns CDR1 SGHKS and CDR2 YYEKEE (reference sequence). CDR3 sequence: CASSLNPTNQETQYF. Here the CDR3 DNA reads TGTGCCAGCAGCTTGAATCCGACTAACCAAGAGACCCAGTACTTC.

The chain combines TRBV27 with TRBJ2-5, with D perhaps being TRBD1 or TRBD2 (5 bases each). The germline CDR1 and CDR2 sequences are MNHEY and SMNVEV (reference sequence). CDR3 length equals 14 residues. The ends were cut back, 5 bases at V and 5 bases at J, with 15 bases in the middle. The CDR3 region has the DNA TGTGCCAGCAGTCGGGACCGATTTAGGGAGACCCAGTACTTC. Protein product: CASSRDRFRETQYF.

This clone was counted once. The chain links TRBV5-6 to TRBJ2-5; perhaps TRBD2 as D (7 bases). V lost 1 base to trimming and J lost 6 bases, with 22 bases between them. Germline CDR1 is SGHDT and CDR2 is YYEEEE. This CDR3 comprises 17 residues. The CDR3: CASSLWGRSAGVQTQYF. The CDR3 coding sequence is TGTGCCAGCAGCTTGTGGGGGCGCTCCGCGGGGGTCCAGACCCAGTACTTC.

CDR3 in DNA: TGTGCCAGCAGCTTAGGGTATGGGACAGGGCCCCAAGAGACCCAGTACTTC. It is translated as CASSLGYGTGPQETQYF. The genes are TRBV7-2 and TRBJ2-5, with 9 bases that match TRBD1. Germline trimming cut 1 base from V and 1 base from J; bases unmatched to any gene: 7. This CDR3 has 17 amino acids. CDR1 and CDR2 from the germline V gene are SGHTA and FQGNSA.

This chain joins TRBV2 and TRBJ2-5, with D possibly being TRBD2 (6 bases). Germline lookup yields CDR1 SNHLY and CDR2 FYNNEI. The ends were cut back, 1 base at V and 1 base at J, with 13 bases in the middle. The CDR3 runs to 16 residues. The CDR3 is CASSEDTGGLQETQYF. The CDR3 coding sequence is TGTGCCAGCAGTGAAGATACCGGGGGACTCCAAGAGACCCAGTACTTC. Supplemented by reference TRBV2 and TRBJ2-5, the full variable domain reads EPEVTQTPSHQVTQMGQEVILRCVPISNHLYFYWYRQILGQKVEFLVSFYNNEISEKSEIFDDQFSVERPDGSNFTLKIRSTKLEDSAMYFCASSEDTGGLQETQYFGPGTRLLVL.

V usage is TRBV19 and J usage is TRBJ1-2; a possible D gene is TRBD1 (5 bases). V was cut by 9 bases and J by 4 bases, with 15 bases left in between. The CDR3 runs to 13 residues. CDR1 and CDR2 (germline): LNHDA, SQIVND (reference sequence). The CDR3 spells CASTPDRGYGYTF. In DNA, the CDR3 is TGTGCCAGCACCCCTGACAGAGGCTATGGCTACACCTTC. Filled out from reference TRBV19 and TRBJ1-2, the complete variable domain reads DGGITQSPKYLFRKEGQNVTLSCEQNLNHDAMYWYRQDPGQGLRLIYYSQIVNDFQKGDIAEGYSVSREKKESFPLTVTSAQKNPTAFYLCASTPDRGYGYTFGSGTRLTVV.

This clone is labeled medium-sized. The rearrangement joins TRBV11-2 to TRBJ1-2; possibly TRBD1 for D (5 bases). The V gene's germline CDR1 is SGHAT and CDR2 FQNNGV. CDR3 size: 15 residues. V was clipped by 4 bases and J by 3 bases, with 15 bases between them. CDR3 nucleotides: TGTGCCAGCAGCTCATACAGGTCCCGAGACTATGGCTACACCTTC. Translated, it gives CASSSYRSRDYGYTF.

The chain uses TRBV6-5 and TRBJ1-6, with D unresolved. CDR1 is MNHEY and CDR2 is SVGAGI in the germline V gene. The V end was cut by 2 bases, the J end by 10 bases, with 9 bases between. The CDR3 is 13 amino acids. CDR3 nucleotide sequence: TGTGCCAGCAGTTACAAGCTGCGATCACCCCTCCACTTT. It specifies CASSYKLRSPLHF.

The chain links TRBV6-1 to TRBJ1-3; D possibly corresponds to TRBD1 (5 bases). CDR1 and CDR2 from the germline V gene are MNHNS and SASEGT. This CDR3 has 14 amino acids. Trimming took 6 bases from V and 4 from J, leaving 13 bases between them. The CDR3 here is CASRLRDRGNTIYF. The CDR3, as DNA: TGTGCCAGCAGGCTCAGGGACCGAGGAAACACCATATATTTT.

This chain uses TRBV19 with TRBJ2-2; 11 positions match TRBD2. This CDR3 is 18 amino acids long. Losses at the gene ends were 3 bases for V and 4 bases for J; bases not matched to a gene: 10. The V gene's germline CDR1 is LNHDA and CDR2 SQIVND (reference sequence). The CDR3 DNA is TGTGCCAGTAGTATTCGTAGCGGGGGGGCCTTGGGCACCGGGGAGCTGTTTTTT. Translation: CASSIRSGGALGTGELFF.

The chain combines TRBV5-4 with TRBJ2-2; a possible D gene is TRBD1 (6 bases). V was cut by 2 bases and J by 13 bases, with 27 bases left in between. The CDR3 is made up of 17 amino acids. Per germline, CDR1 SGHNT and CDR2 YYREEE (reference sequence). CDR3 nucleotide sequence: TGTGCCAGCAGCTTTGACCGCGCAGGGGCCCCACCTCAGGGGCTGTTTTTT. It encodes CASSFDRAGAPPQGLFF.

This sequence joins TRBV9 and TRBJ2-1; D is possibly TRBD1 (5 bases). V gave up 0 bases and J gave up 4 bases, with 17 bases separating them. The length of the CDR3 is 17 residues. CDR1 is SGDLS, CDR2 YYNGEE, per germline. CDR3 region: CASSVGASGPPYNEQFF. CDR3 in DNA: TGTGCCAGCAGCGTAGGGGCTTCAGGGCCCCCGTACAATGAGCAGTTCTTC.

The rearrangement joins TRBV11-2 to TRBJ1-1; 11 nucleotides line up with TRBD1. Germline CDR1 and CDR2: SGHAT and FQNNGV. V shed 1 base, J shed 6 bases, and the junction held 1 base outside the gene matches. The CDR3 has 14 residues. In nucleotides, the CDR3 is TGTGCCAGCAGCTTAGCGGACAGGGGGCCTGAAGCTTTCTTT. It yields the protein CASSLADRGPEAFF.

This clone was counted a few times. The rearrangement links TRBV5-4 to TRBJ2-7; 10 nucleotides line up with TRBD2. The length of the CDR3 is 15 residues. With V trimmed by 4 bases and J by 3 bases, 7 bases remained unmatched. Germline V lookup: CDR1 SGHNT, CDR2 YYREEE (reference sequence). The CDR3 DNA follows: TGTGCCAGCAGCCTCCGGGCTAGCGGGGGCTACGAGCAGTACTTC. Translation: CASSLRASGGYEQYF.

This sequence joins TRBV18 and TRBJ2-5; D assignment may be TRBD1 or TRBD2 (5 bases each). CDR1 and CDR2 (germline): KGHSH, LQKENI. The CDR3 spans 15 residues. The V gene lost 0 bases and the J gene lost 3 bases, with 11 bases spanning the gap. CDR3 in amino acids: CASSPPPRDEETQYF. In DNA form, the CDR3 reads TGTGCCAGCTCACCACCACCCAGGGACGAAGAGACCCAGTACTTC.

CDR3 sequence reads: CASSLVLGLNTEAFF. In DNA, the CDR3 is TGTGCCAGCAGTTTAGTTTTGGGACTGAACACTGAAGCTTTCTTT. V and J are TRBV27 and TRBJ1-1, with D tentatively TRBD1 (5 bases). The germline V gene encodes CDR1 MNHEY and CDR2 SMNVEV (reference sequence). Between the trimmed V and J ends, which lost 2 bases and 0 bases, there was a span of 10 bases. The CDR3 is 15 amino acids.

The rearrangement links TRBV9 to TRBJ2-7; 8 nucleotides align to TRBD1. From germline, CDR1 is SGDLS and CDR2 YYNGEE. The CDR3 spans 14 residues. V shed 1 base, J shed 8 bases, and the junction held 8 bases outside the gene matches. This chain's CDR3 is CASSVQDRVSKQYF. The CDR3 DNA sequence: TGTGCCAGCAGCGTACAGGACAGGGTCAGCAAGCAGTACTTC.

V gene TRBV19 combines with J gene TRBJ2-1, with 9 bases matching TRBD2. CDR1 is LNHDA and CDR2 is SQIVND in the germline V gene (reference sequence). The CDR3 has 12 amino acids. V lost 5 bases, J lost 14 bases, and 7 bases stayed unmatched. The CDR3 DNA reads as TGTGCCAGTAGTCTGGCGGGGGGGCTTGAGTTCTTC. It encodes CASSLAGGLEFF. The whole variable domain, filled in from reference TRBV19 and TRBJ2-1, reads DGGITQSPKYLFRKEGQNVTLSCEQNLNHDAMYWYRQDPGQGLRLIYYSQIVNDFQKGDIAEGYSVSREKKESFPLTVTSAQKNPTAFYLCASSLAGGLEFFGPGTRLTVL.

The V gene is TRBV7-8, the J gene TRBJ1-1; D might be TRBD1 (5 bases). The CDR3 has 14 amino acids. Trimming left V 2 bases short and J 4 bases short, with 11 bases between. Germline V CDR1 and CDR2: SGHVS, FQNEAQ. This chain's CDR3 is CASSLRAGITEAFF. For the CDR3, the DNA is TGTGCCAGCAGCTTACGGGCAGGGATCACTGAAGCTTTCTTT.

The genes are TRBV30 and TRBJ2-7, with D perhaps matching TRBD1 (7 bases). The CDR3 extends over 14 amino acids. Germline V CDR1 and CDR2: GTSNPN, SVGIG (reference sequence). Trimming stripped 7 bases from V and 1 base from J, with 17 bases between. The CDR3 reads CASHRRDRSYEQYF. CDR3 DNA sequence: TGTGCCTCCCACCGGCGGGACAGATCCTACGAGCAGTACTTC.

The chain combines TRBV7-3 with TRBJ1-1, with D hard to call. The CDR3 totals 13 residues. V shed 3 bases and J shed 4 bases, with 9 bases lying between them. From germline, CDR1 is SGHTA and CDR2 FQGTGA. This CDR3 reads CASSFTSLTEAFF. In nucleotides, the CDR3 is TGTGCCAGCAGCTTTACCAGTCTCACTGAAGCTTTCTTT.

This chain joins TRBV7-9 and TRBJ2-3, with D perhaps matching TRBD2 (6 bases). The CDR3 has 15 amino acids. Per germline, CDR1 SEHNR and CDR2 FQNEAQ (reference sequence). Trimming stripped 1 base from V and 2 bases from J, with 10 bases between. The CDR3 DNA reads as TGTGCCAGCAGCTTAGTTAGCGGCCCCACAGATACGCAGTATTTT. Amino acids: CASSLVSGPTDTQYF.

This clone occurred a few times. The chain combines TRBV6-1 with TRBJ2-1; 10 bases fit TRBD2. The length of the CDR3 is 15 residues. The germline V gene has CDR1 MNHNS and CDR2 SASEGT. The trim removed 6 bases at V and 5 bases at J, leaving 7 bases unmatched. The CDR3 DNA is TGTGCCAGCAGCGTCCTAGCGGGGGCCCACAATGAGCAGTTCTTC. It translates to CASSVLAGAHNEQFF.

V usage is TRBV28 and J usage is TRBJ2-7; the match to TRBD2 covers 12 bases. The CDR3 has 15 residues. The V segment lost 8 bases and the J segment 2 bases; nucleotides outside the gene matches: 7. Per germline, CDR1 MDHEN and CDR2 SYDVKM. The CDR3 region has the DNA TGTGCCAGCCGAAGGTCTAGCGGGGGGGCCTACGAGCAGTACTTC. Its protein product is CASRRSSGGAYEQYF.

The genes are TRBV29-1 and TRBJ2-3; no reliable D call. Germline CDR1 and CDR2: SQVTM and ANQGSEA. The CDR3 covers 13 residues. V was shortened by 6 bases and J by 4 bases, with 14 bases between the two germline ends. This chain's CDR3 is CSVAAKGPDTQYF. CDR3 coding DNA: TGCAGCGTCGCCGCTAAAGGCCCAGATACGCAGTATTTT.

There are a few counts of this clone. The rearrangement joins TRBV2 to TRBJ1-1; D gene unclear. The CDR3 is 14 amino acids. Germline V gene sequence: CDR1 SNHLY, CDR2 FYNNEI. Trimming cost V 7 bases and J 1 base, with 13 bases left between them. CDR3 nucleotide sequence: TGTGCCAGCATGCCCCTCTGGGGGAACACTGAAGCTTTCTTT. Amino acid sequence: CASMPLWGNTEAFF.

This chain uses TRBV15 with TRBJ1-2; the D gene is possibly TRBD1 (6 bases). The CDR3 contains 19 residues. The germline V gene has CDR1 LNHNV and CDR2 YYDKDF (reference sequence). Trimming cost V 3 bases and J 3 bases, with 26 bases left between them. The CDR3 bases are TGTGCCACCAGCAGCTTAGGGGGACACCTTTCACCCGGATACTATGGCTACACCTTC. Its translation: CATSSLGGHLSPGYYGYTF.

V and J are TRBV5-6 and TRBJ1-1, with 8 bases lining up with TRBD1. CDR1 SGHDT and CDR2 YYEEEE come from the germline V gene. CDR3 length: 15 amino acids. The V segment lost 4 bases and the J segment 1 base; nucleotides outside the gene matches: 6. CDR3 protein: CASSTDRAGNTEAFF. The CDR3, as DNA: TGTGCCAGCAGCACGGACAGGGCTGGGAACACTGAAGCTTTCTTT. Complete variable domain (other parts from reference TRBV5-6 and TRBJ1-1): DAGVTQSPTHLIKTRGQQVTLRCSPKSGHDTVSWYQQALGQGPQFIFQYYEEEERQRGNFPDRFSGHQFPNYSSELNVNALLLGDSALYLCASSTDRAGNTEAFFGQGTRLTVV.

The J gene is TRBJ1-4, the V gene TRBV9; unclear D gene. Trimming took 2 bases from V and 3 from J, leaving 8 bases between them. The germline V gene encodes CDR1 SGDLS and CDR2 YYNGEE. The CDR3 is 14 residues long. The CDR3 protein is CASSVTGANEKLFF. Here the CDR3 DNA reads TGTGCCAGCAGCGTTACGGGAGCTAATGAAAAACTGTTTTTT.

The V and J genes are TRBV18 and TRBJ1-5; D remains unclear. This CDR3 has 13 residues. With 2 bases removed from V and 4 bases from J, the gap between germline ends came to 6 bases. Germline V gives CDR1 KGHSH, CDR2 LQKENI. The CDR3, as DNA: TGTGCCAGCTCACCAGGAGGGAATCAGCCCCAGCATTTT. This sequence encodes CASSPGGNQPQHF.

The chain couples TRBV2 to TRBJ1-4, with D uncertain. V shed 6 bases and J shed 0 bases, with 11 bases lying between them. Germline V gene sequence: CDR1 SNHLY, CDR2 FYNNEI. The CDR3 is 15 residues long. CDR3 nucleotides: TGTGCCAGCAGCCTGACTCGTGCAACTAATGAAAAACTGTTTTTT. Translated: CASSLTRATNEKLFF.